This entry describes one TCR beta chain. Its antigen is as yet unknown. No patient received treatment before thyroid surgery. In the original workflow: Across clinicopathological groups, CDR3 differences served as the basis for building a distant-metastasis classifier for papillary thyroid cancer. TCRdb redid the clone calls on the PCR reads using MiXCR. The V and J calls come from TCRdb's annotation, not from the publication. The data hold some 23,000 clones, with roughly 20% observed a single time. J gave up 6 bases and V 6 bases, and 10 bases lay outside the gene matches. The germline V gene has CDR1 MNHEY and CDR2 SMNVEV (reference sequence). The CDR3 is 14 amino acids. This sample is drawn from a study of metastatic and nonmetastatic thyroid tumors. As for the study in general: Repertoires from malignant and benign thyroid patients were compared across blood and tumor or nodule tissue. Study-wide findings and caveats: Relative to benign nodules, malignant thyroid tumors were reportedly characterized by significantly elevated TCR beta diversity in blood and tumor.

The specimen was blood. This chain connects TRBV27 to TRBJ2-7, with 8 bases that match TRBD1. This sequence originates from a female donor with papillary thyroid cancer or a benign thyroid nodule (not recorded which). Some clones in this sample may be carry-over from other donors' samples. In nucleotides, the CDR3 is TGTGCCAGCAGCTCAGGGGGCCGGGGAGGCGAGCAGTACTTC. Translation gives CASSSGGRGGEQYF.